The 20 T cell receptor beta chains reported below all come from one sample, sequenced in a study of T-cell reconstitution after alpha-beta-depleted transplantation in children. Unique molecular identifiers featured in how the TCRbeta library was prepared. TCRdb itself ran the PCR reads through MiXCR, one entry per CDR3 protein. Here the sample spans tens of thousands of distinct CDR3 sequences, around a tenth being singletons. The starting material was PBMCs, mostly from graft donor cells, obtained 60 days after TCRalphabeta/CD19-depleted stem cell transplant. The source is a male patient aged 2-9 years who had a stem cell transplant for chronic granulomatous disease, so the T cells may come from the graft donor.

The table lists this clonotype with many counts. The chain carries TRBV5-1 and TRBJ2-1; D is unresolved. The CDR3 is 14 residues long. Germline V gene sequence: CDR1 SGHRS, CDR2 YFSETQ. Between the trimmed V and J ends, which lost 4 bases and 6 bases, there was a span of 14 bases. The CDR3 reads CASSKAIDFNEQFF. CDR3 sequence (DNA): TGCGCCAGCAGCAAAGCTATAGATTTCAATGAGCAGTTCTTC.

At least ten counts were recorded for this clonotype. This chain links TRBV14 with TRBJ2-3; D unclear. The ends were cut back, 4 bases at V and 1 base at J, with 6 bases in the middle. CDR1 is SGHDN, CDR2 FVKESK, per germline. CDR3 length: 13 residues. The CDR3 region is CASSPIGTDTQYF. CDR3 nucleotide sequence: TGTGCCAGCAGCCCTATAGGCACAGATACGCAGTATTTT.

The V and J genes are TRBV20-1 and TRBJ2-1; D might be TRBD1 (6 bases). The CDR3 length is 15 residues. Trimming removed 5 bases from V and 2 bases from J, with 16 bases in between. The germline gives CDR1 DFQATT, CDR2 SNEGSKA (reference sequence). The DNA for the CDR3 is TGCAGTGCTCAAGGGGGAAGAGGAACCTACAATGAGCAGTTCTTC. Encoded protein: CSAQGGRGTYNEQFF.

This clonotype was seen more than once but under ten times. V is TRBV2 and J is TRBJ2-2; the match to TRBD1 covers 7 bases. This CDR3 comprises 15 residues. With V trimmed by 11 bases and J by 8 bases, 17 bases remained unmatched. CDR1 is SNHLY, CDR2 FYNNEI, per germline. CDR3 DNA: TGTGCCTCGGGGCGAGAGACAGGGTCGTTTGGGGAGCTGTTTTTT. Its protein is CASGRETGSFGELFF. The entire variable domain, with the rest obtained from reference TRBV2 and TRBJ2-2, is as follows: EPEVTQTPSHQVTQMGQEVILRCVPISNHLYFYWYRQILGQKVEFLVSFYNNEISEKSEIFDDQFSVERPDGSNFTLKIRSTKLEDSAMYFCASGRETGSFGELFFGEGSRLTVL.

This clonotype was seen repeatedly, ten times or more. The chain joins TRBV20-1 to TRBJ2-3, with D perhaps being TRBD1 or TRBD2 (5 bases each). The length of the CDR3 is 15 residues. Looked up from germline, CDR1 is DFQATT and CDR2 is SNEGSKA (reference sequence). Trimming took off 6 bases at V and 3 bases at J, with 19 bases between the two ends. The CDR3 reads CSAQRGAGWTDTQYF. The DNA for the CDR3 is TGCAGTGCCCAGAGAGGGGCAGGGTGGACAGATACGCAGTATTTT.

The table lists this clonotype with many counts. V is TRBV6-5 and J is TRBJ1-1; D gene ambiguous. Trimming took 6 bases from V and 1 from J, leaving 9 bases between them. The CDR3 runs to 13 residues. The V gene's germline CDR1 is MNHEY and CDR2 SVGAGI. CDR3 in DNA: TGTGCCAGCAGCCGAGGGCCGAACACTGAAGCTTTCTTT. Amino acids: CASSRGPNTEAFF.

This clonotype was counted many times. The chain couples TRBV20-1 to TRBJ2-1; D might be TRBD2 (6 bases). The CDR3 is 18 residues long. V lost 1 base and J lost 2, with 21 bases in between. Germline lookup yields CDR1 DFQATT and CDR2 SNEGSKA (reference sequence). Here the CDR3 reads CSARVIVNGRRAYNEQFF. In nucleotides, the CDR3 is TGCAGTGCTAGAGTTATCGTGAACGGGAGAAGGGCCTACAATGAGCAGTTCTTC.

This clonotype was counted many times. The genes are TRBV10-3 and TRBJ2-1, with TRBD2 matching 10 bases. V was clipped by 0 bases and J by 4 bases; unmatched bases: 3. This CDR3 is 16 amino acids long. Germline CDR1 reads ENHRY; CDR2 reads SYGVKD. CDR3 sequence reads: CAISESGLAVYNEQFF. In DNA form, the CDR3 reads TGTGCCATCAGTGAGTCAGGACTAGCGGTATACAATGAGCAGTTCTTC.

In this sample, this clonotype turned up many times. The chain uses TRBV9 and TRBJ1-3, with 7 bases aligning to TRBD1. This CDR3 has 16 residues. Germline CDR1 SGDLS, CDR2 YYNGEE. J was trimmed by 4 bases and V by 3 bases; bases with no gene match: 10. In DNA form, the CDR3 reads TGTGCCAGCAGCGCGTCTTTGACAGGGAGGGGAAACACCATATATTTT. Protein sequence: CASSASLTGRGNTIYF. The complete variable domain, with remaining parts taken from reference TRBV9 and TRBJ1-3, reads DSGVTQTPKHLITATGQRVTLRCSPRSGDLSVYWYQQSLDQGLQFLIQYYNGEERAKGNILERFSAQQFPDLHSELNLSSLELGDSALYFCASSASLTGRGNTIYFGEGSWLTVV.

This clonotype was found a few times. The chain couples TRBV20-1 to TRBJ2-5; 14 bases map to TRBD2. This CDR3 spans 16 amino acids. V lost 3 bases, J lost 5 bases, and 8 bases stayed unmatched. Germline lookup yields CDR1 DFQATT and CDR2 SNEGSKA (reference sequence). CDR3 nucleotides: TGCAGTGCTAGGACTAGCGGGAGGGCGATGCCGGAGACCCAGTACTTC. This codes for CSARTSGRAMPETQYF.

This clonotype was found many times. The chain combines TRBV20-1 with TRBJ2-7; perhaps TRBD1 as D (6 bases). The CDR3 loop spans 14 amino acids. From germline, CDR1 is DFQATT and CDR2 SNEGSKA (reference sequence). With 6 bases removed from V and 1 base from J, the gap between germline ends came to 16 bases. Here the CDR3 reads CSAMDRDKSYEQYF. For the CDR3, the DNA is TGCAGTGCCATGGACCGGGACAAGTCCTACGAGCAGTACTTC.

This clonotype was counted ten times or more. The CDR3, as DNA: TGTGCCAGCAGTTTAAGGGCCAGCTATGGCTACACCTTC. This gives the protein CASSLRASYGYTF. The V and J genes are TRBV12-3 or TRBV12-4 and TRBJ1-2; D remains ambiguous. The CDR3 is made up of 13 amino acids. Trimming cost V 2 bases and J 4 bases, with 8 bases left between them.

At least ten counts were recorded for this clonotype. V gene TRBV2 combines with J gene TRBJ2-7; D remains unclear. This CDR3 comprises 14 residues. V was shortened by 3 bases and J by 6 bases, with 15 bases between the two germline ends. Germline V CDR1 and CDR2: SNHLY, FYNNEI. The CDR3 sequence is CASSDINRQAEQYF. The CDR3 bases are TGTGCCAGCAGTGATATTAATAGGCAGGCCGAGCAGTACTTC. The full variable domain, completed using reference TRBV2 and TRBJ2-7, is EPEVTQTPSHQVTQMGQEVILRCVPISNHLYFYWYRQILGQKVEFLVSFYNNEISEKSEIFDDQFSVERPDGSNFTLKIRSTKLEDSAMYFCASSDINRQAEQYFGPGTRLTVT.

This clonotype showed up many times. The gene calls are TRBV28 and TRBJ2-7; 8 bases fit TRBD2. Germline V lookup: CDR1 MDHEN, CDR2 SYDVKM. The CDR3 runs to 15 residues. The trim removed 2 bases at V and 5 bases at J, leaving 8 bases unmatched. The DNA for the CDR3 is TGTGCCAGCAGTTTAAGGGCGGGACTAGTGAACGAGCAGTACTTC. Translation: CASSLRAGLVNEQYF. Full variable domain (remainder filled in from reference TRBV28 and TRBJ2-7): DVKVTQSSRYLVKRTGEKVFLECVQDMDHENMFWYRQDPGLGLRLIYFSYDVKMKEKGDIPEGYSVSREKKERFSLILESASTNQTSMYLCASSLRAGLVNEQYFGPGTRLTVT.

This clonotype was observed once. One end of the junction is discordant with germline, which a read error may explain. V is TRBV15 and J is TRBJ2-1, with D maybe TRBD2 (7 bases). CDR1 LNHNV and CDR2 YYDKDF come from the germline V gene (reference sequence). This CDR3 has 17 amino acids. Here the CDR3 reads CATGRMRGAGVGNEQFF. Written as DNA, the CDR3 is TGTGCCACCGGCAGAATGAGGGGGGCGGGAGTGGGGAATGAGCAGTTCTTC.

CDR3 sequence (DNA): TGTGCCAGCAGCCACTATAGCGGGAGCCACGAGCAGTACTTC. Translation gives CASSHYSGSHEQYF. V gene TRBV4-2 combines with J gene TRBJ2-7; 9 positions agree with TRBD2. The CDR3 length is 14 residues. V gave up 3 bases and J gave up 5 bases; unmatched junction bases: 5. Looked up from germline, CDR1 is LGHNA and CDR2 is YNFKEQ.

This clonotype was counted ten times or more. The chain carries TRBV18 and TRBJ2-7; 12 bases map to TRBD2. Germline V gene lookup returns CDR1 KGHSH and CDR2 LQKENI. The V segment lost 1 base and the J segment 0 bases; nucleotides outside the gene matches: 7. The CDR3 has 18 residues. The CDR3 sequence: CASSPLGLAGPFSYEQYF. The CDR3 nucleotides read TGTGCCAGCTCACCACTCGGACTAGCGGGACCCTTCTCCTACGAGCAGTACTTC.

This chain connects TRBV20-1 to TRBJ2-1; D might be TRBD2 (6 bases). The V and J ends lost 1 base and 9 bases respectively, with 16 bases between them. The germline gives CDR1 DFQATT, CDR2 SNEGSKA (reference sequence). The CDR3 contains 14 residues. CDR3 DNA sequence: TGCAGTGCTAGAGTAAGGGGAGCGGGCAGTGAGCAGTTCTTC. Its translation is CSARVRGAGSEQFF.

This rearrangement joins TRBV5-1 to TRBJ2-7; perhaps TRBD1 as D (6 bases). Trimming left V 3 bases short and J 5 bases short, with 15 bases between. CDR3 length equals 14 residues. Germline CDR1 reads SGHRS; CDR2 reads YFSETQ. The CDR3 DNA is TGCGCCAGCAGCTGGGTGGCAGGGGTAAACGAGCAGTACTTC. This translates into CASSWVAGVNEQYF.

This clonotype was seen at least ten times. The chain combines TRBV12-3 or TRBV12-4 with TRBJ1-5; TRBD1 matches 8 bases. Trimming removed 7 bases from V and 3 bases from J; junction bases left unmatched: 5. The CDR3 contains 14 residues. CDR3 sequence reads: CASTRTGINQPQHF. The DNA of the CDR3 is TGTGCCAGCACCCGGACAGGGATCAATCAGCCCCAGCATTTT.